These T cell receptor beta chains were read from a single sample in a study of shared clonotypes between healthy human individuals. Assay: immunoSEQ multiplex PCR; the TCRdb copy retains only in-frame clones and omits some. This sample carries hundreds of thousands of clones, roughly 70% of them seen once, and the ten largest clones take approximately 1.7%. Sequenced sample: memory CD4+ T cells sorted from blood. The receptors come from a young woman in good health. Each CDR3 is given with its conserved first and last residue. The D gene is left open where the match is weak. Clone size, where shown, is once, few, many, or a class for clones that have expanded.

j_gene,v_gene,d_gene,abundance,CDR3nt,CDR3aa
TRBJ1-1,TRBV29-1,TRBD1,.,TGCAGCGTGATGATCGGGACAGCTAACACTGAAGCTTTCTTT,CSVMIGTANTEAFF
TRBJ2-1,TRBV19,TRBD1,once,TGTGCCAGTAGTATAATGGGACAGGGCTACAATGAGCAGTTCTTC,CASSIMGQGYNEQFF
TRBJ1-5,TRBV2,TRBD1,.,TGTGCCAGCAGAGGACAGGAAAGTCAGCCCCAGCATTTT,CASRGQESQPQHF
TRBJ1-2,TRBV18,TRBD1,.,TGTGCCAGCTCACCACCGGGACAGGGCTATGGCTACACCTTC,CASSPPGQGYGYTF
TRBJ2-1,TRBV11-2,.,.,TGTGCCAGCAGCTTTGGCAATTACAATGAGCAGTTCTTC,CASSFGNYNEQFF
TRBJ2-6,TRBV6-1,.,.,TGTGCCAGCAGTGAAGGACAGCTATACTCTGGGGCCAACGTCCTGACTTTC,CASSEGQLYSGANVLTF
TRBJ2-7,TRBV9,.,.,TGTGCCAGCAGCGCAGACCGATTAGGGGGAGCTCGCGAGCAGTACTTC,CASSADRLGGAREQYF
TRBJ1-5,TRBV28,.,.,TGTGCCAGCAGTTCCCCCGGGACTCCAAGCCCCGGGCAGCCCCAGCATTTT,CASSSPGTPSPGQPQHF
TRBJ1-5,TRBV18,TRBD1,.,TGTGCCAGCTCACCATTTGGAGGGGGCGAGGGTGGCAATCAGCCCCAGCATTTT,CASSPFGGGEGGNQPQHF
TRBJ1-5,TRBV27,TRBD1,.,TGTGCCAGCGGCAAGGGGGGACAGGGACATCAGCCCCAGCATTTT,CASGKGGQGHQPQHF
TRBJ2-1,TRBV2,TRBD2,.,TGTGCCAGCAGTGATACTAGCGGGAGGAATGAGCAGTTCTTC,CASSDTSGRNEQFF
TRBJ1-2,TRBV6-5,.,.,TGTGCCAGCTTCCGGGGTAACTATGGCTACACCTTC,CASFRGNYGYTF
TRBJ2-2,TRBV7-3,TRBD1,.,TGTGCCAGCAGCTTCGGGACAGGCTACACCGGGGAGCTGTTTTTT,CASSFGTGYTGELFF
TRBJ2-7,TRBV19,TRBD1,few,TGTGCCAGTAGTGACCGTCTAAACAGGGGATCCTACGAGCAGTACTTC,CASSDRLNRGSYEQYF
TRBJ1-2,TRBV6-5,.,.,TGTGCCAGCAGTTCGTGGGGGGAGGGCTACACCTTC,CASSSWGEGYTF
TRBJ1-5,TRBV28,.,.,TGTGCCAGTCTCACTACCGGGGGGCCGGATCAGCCCCAGCATTTT,CASLTTGGPDQPQHF
TRBJ1-1,TRBV28,.,.,TGTGCCAGCAGGACAGGATCGTTGAACACTGAAGCTTTCTTT,CASRTGSLNTEAFF
TRBJ2-7,TRBV7-2,.,.,TGTGCCAGCAGCTTAGAGGCGGGGCCGAGGATCGAGCAGTACTTC,CASSLEAGPRIEQYF
TRBJ2-1,TRBV9,.,few,TGTGCCAGCAGCGTAGCGAGGGGAACTTACAATGAGCAGTTCTTC,CASSVARGTYNEQFF
TRBJ2-3,TRBV7-2,TRBD2,few,TGTGCCAGCAGCATGGGACTAGCGGGAGGGCCTTCAACAGATACGCAGTATTTT,CASSMGLAGGPSTDTQYF
TRBJ2-3,TRBV7-9,TRBD2,few,TGTGCCAGCAGCGCCGACCTAGCGGGAGCGGCAGATACGCAGTATTTT,CASSADLAGAADTQYF
TRBJ2-7,TRBV27,.,.,TGTGCCAGCCGAGGAGAGGGAAGAGCCTACGAGCAGTACTTC,CASRGEGRAYEQYF
TRBJ2-7,TRBV6-5,.,.,TGTGCCAGCACCCGGGACTCTCGGAGCTCCTACGAGCAGTACTTC,CASTRDSRSSYEQYF
TRBJ2-5,TRBV28,.,.,TGTGCCAGCCCCAATCGGGGACTGACGCAAGAGACCCAGTACTTC,CASPNRGLTQETQYF